The 22 T cell receptor beta chains below all came from one sample that was sequenced in a study of blood T cell repertoires in COVID-19. Some clones are missing from TCRdb's copy, which holds only in-frame ones; the method was immunoSEQ multiplex PCR. Of 200,000 to 250,000 clones listed, 80% are singletons. The sequenced sample was PBMCs or T cells enriched from blood (not recorded which). The source is a woman between 40 and 50 years old with acute COVID-19.

The chain recombines TRBV5-1 with TRBJ1-4, with a weak D call TRBD1 (5 bases). The CDR3 loop spans 14 amino acids. The V and J ends lost 0 bases and 5 bases respectively, with 8 bases between them. CDR1 and CDR2 from the germline V gene are SGHRS and YFSETQ. This chain's CDR3 is CASSLGSGNEKLFF. The CDR3 region has the DNA TGCGCCAGCAGCTTGGGTTCAGGGAATGAAAAACTGTTTTTT.

V is TRBV2 and J is TRBJ1-4; weak D call: TRBD1 (5 bases). This CDR3 region has 17 residues. V lost 5 bases and J lost 10, with 26 bases in between. Germline V gives CDR1 SNHLY, CDR2 FYNNEI. CDR3 nucleotide sequence: TGTGCCAGCAGTAACCCCCTGCGACAGAGTGTAAAAGGAAAACTGTTTTTT. This codes for CASSNPLRQSVKGKLFF.

This clone showed up just once. The chain combines TRBV29-1 with TRBJ1-1, with D possibly being TRBD1 (5 bases). CDR3 length: 12 amino acids. With 4 bases removed from V and 4 bases from J, the gap between germline ends came to 10 bases. Germline assignment: CDR1 SQVTM and CDR2 ANQGSEA. In DNA form, the CDR3 reads TGCAGCGTTGGACAGCCGGGCACTGAAGCTTTCTTT. Amino acid sequence: CSVGQPGTEAFF.

The chain has TRBV6-5 and TRBJ2-7; a possible D gene is TRBD1 (6 bases). The length of the CDR3 is 15 residues. From germline, CDR1 is MNHEY and CDR2 SVGAGI. V was shortened by 6 bases and J by 7 bases, with 22 bases between the two germline ends. The CDR3 sequence is CASRTSTGTFEEQYF. The CDR3 coding sequence is TGTGCCAGCAGGACCTCGACAGGCACCTTCGAGGAGCAGTACTTC.

CDR3 in DNA: TGTGCCTGGAGTGCTGGACTAGCGGGAGGGGAGCAGTACTTC. It translates to CAWSAGLAGGEQYF. J is TRBJ2-7 and V is TRBV30, with TRBD2 matching 15 bases. From germline, CDR1 is GTSNPN and CDR2 SVGIG (reference sequence). The CDR3 is made up of 14 amino acids. Trimming at V came to 1 base and at J to 7 bases, leaving 2 bases not matched to a gene.

This chain connects TRBV2 to TRBJ2-7; a weak D match, TRBD2 (6 bases). Trimming cost V 7 bases and J 5 bases, with 12 bases left between them. CDR3 length: 12 amino acids. Looked up from germline, CDR1 is SNHLY and CDR2 is FYNNEI. The CDR3 nucleotides read TGTGCCAGCAAGGAGGGTTCGGACGAGCAGTACTTC. Translation: CASKEGSDEQYF. Using reference TRBV2 and TRBJ2-7 for the parts outside the CDR3, the full variable domain is EPEVTQTPSHQVTQMGQEVILRCVPISNHLYFYWYRQILGQKVEFLVSFYNNEISEKSEIFDDQFSVERPDGSNFTLKIRSTKLEDSAMYFCASKEGSDEQYFGPGTRLTVT.

The chain combines TRBV7-8 with TRBJ1-4; 7 bases are a match to TRBD1. Germline V lookup: CDR1 SGHVS, CDR2 FQNEAQ. This CDR3 is built from 15 residues. V shed 4 bases, J shed 6 bases, and the junction held 8 bases outside the gene matches. The CDR3 sequence: CASSYQGGSYEKLFF. DNA of the CDR3: TGTGCCAGCAGCTACCAGGGGGGTTCCTATGAAAAACTGTTTTTT. Full variable domain (missing parts from reference TRBV7-8 and TRBJ1-4): GAGVSQSPRYKVAKRGQDVALRCDPISGHVSLFWYQQALGQGPEFLTYFQNEAQLDKSGLPSDRFFAERPEGSVSTLKIQRTQQEDSAVYLCASSYQGGSYEKLFFGSGTQLSVL.

This clone was recorded a few times. J is TRBJ2-2 and V is TRBV30, with D possibly TRBD1 on 5 matching bases. Germline V gives CDR1 GTSNPN, CDR2 SVGIG (reference sequence). There are 13 residues in the CDR3. Trimming took off 5 bases at V and 4 bases at J, with 11 bases between the two ends. In DNA form, the CDR3 reads TGTGCCTGGGGGGCCCTGTCCACCGGGGAGCTGTTTTTT. Its protein is CAWGALSTGELFF.

The gene calls are TRBV6-6 and TRBJ2-5, with a possible D match to TRBD1 (5 bases). V dropped 6 bases and J dropped 2 bases, with 13 bases sitting between them. The CDR3 has 14 residues. CDR1 and CDR2 (germline): MNHNY, SVGAGI (reference sequence). In DNA form, the CDR3 reads TGTGCCAGCAGACTCCAGGGCGGACAAGAGACCCAGTACTTC. Amino acids: CASRLQGGQETQYF.

The genes are TRBV28 and TRBJ1-2, with D possibly TRBD1 on 5 matching bases. CDR1 and CDR2 from the germline V gene are MDHEN and SYDVKM. The ends were cut back, 5 bases at V and 9 bases at J, with 13 bases in the middle. This CDR3 comprises 12 residues. The chain's CDR3 is CASSQRQNSYTF. In DNA, the CDR3 is TGTGCCAGCAGTCAAAGACAGAACAGCTACACCTTC.

The chain has TRBV9 and TRBJ2-3, with 7 bases aligning to TRBD1. The V segment lost 3 bases and the J segment 3 bases; nucleotides outside the gene matches: 7. CDR3 length: 15 amino acids. Germline values: CDR1 SGDLS, CDR2 YYNGEE. The CDR3 is CASSDKRQGTDTQYF. The CDR3 DNA reads TGTGCCAGCAGCGACAAACGACAGGGAACAGATACGCAGTATTTT.

A few counts support this clone. V is TRBV30 and J is TRBJ2-7; TRBD2 is a possible D gene (5 bases). V dropped 4 bases and J dropped 3 bases, with 13 bases sitting between them. Germline-derived CDR1 and CDR2 are GTSNPN and SVGIG (reference sequence). The length of the CDR3 is 13 residues. In nucleotides, the CDR3 is TGTGCCTGGACCAGGCCCGGGGTCTACGAGCAGTACTTC. Amino acid sequence: CAWTRPGVYEQYF.

The V call is TRBV28, the J call TRBJ2-6, with D maybe TRBD1 (6 bases). Trimming stripped 6 bases from V and 0 bases from J, with 9 bases between. CDR1 is MDHEN and CDR2 is SYDVKM in the germline V gene. CDR3 size: 15 residues. CDR3 in amino acids: CASRIQGSGANVLTF. The CDR3 nucleotides are TGTGCCAGCAGAATACAGGGCTCTGGGGCCAACGTCCTGACTTTC.

The chain employs TRBV21-1 and TRBJ2-7; the DNA was not used to check the table's D call, TRBD1. TRBV21-1 is tagged as a pseudogene. The CDR3 spans 15 residues. The CDR3 here is CASSQGRQGPNEQYF. In DNA form, the CDR3 reads TGTGCCAGCAGCCAAGGGAGACAGGGCCCTAACGAGCAGTACTTC.

The CDR3 DNA sequence: TGTGCCAGCGCGACAGGGTTTAGCAATCAGCCCCAGCATTTT. Its protein product is CASATGFSNQPQHF. V gene TRBV27 combines with J gene TRBJ1-5, with 7 nucleotides matching TRBD1. CDR1 MNHEY and CDR2 SMNVEV come from the germline V gene (reference sequence). Trimming at V came to 8 bases and at J to 0 bases, leaving 4 bases not matched to a gene. The CDR3 contains 14 residues.

This clone was seen more than once but under ten times. The chain uses TRBV5-1 and TRBJ1-4; 9 nucleotides line up with TRBD1. Per germline, CDR1 SGHRS and CDR2 YFSETQ. The trim removed 3 bases at V and 13 bases at J, leaving 10 bases unmatched. The CDR3 runs to 14 residues. DNA of the CDR3: TGCGCCAGCAGCTCGTCAGGACAGGGGCAGAGACTGTTTTTT. Its translation is CASSSSGQGQRLFF.

The V call is TRBV29-1, the J call TRBJ2-2; the match to TRBD2 covers 11 bases. The V and J ends lost 7 bases and 1 base, in that order; junction bases with no gene match: 8. CDR3 length: 16 amino acids. The V gene's germline CDR1 is SQVTM and CDR2 ANQGSEA. The CDR3 sequence: CSAMTGLAVNTGELFF. Here the CDR3 DNA reads TGCAGCGCTATGACGGGACTAGCGGTGAACACCGGGGAGCTGTTTTTT.

The chain couples TRBV13 to TRBJ1-1; D is perhaps TRBD1 (5 bases). The CDR3 is made up of 12 amino acids. V lost 5 bases and J lost 7, with 11 bases in between. Germline V gene data show CDR1 as PRHDT and CDR2 as FYEKMQ (reference sequence). The CDR3 nucleotides read TGTGCCAGCAGCCTATTCCAGGGTGAAGCTTTCTTT. It encodes CASSLFQGEAFF.

The chain is built from TRBV29-1 and TRBJ2-3; 7 bases agree with TRBD1. CDR1 and CDR2 from the germline V gene are SQVTM and ANQGSEA. The CDR3 is made up of 14 amino acids. The J segment lost 3 bases and the V segment lost 2 bases, leaving 5 bases of the junction unmatched. The CDR3 region is CSVEIQGITDTQYF. The CDR3 bases are TGCAGCGTTGAAATACAGGGGATTACAGATACGCAGTATTTT.

The chain is built from TRBV10-2 and TRBJ2-7; D possibly corresponds to TRBD1 (5 bases). This CDR3 has 15 amino acids. The germline CDR1 and CDR2 sequences are WSHSY and SAAADI. Trimming pared 2 bases from V and 0 bases from J, leaving 11 bases between. DNA of the CDR3: TGCGCCAGCAGTGAGAGACAGCCATTCTCCTACGAGCAGTACTTC. Translated, it gives CASSERQPFSYEQYF.

V is TRBV3-1 (or the pseudogene TRBV3-2) and J is TRBJ2-2, with TRBD2 matching 12 bases. The CDR3 has 18 amino acids. V lost 4 bases and J lost 4; bases outside the gene matches: 10. Per the germline V gene, CDR1 is LGHDT and CDR2 is YNNKEL (reference sequence). The CDR3 DNA reads TGTGCCAGCAGCCGAGGACTAGCGGGGACCCTGGCCACCGGGGAGCTGTTTTTT. Its translation is CASSRGLAGTLATGELFF.

The V call is TRBV30, the J call TRBJ1-5, with D maybe TRBD1 (5 bases). The CDR3 consists of 15 residues. The V gene's germline CDR1 is GTSNPN and CDR2 SVGIG (reference sequence). The ends were cut back, 2 bases at V and 2 bases at J, with 13 bases in the middle. The CDR3 nucleotides read TGTGCCTGGAGTCAGATGGGGGGACGCAATCAGCCCCAGCATTTT. Amino acids: CAWSQMGGRNQPQHF.